This T cell receptor beta chain emerged from a study of blood T cell repertoires in COVID-19. This clone was seen more than once but under ten times. Looked up from germline, CDR1 is SEHNR and CDR2 is FQNEAQ (reference sequence). V was trimmed by 1 base and J by 2 bases, leaving 18 bases between them. The CDR3 loop spans 18 amino acids. As originally analysed: Amplification with reference gene primers provided the estimates of nucleated cell counts. TCRdb keeps only in-frame clones here, not all; method: immunoSEQ multiplex PCR. The V and J calls and the clone size are those of that table, but D and trimming were determined from the DNA. The top ten hold about 32% of the sample, which has approximately 110,000 clones, approximately 90% seen once.

The receptor was derived from a woman aged 80 or over with acute or convalescent COVID-19. The sequenced material came from peripheral blood. The V call is TRBV7-9, the J call TRBJ1-3; the D is unclear. The CDR3, as DNA: TGTGCCAGCAGCTTAGACCTGAGGCATCTCCCAACTGGAAACACCATATATTTT. Translated: CASSLDLRHLPTGNTIYF.